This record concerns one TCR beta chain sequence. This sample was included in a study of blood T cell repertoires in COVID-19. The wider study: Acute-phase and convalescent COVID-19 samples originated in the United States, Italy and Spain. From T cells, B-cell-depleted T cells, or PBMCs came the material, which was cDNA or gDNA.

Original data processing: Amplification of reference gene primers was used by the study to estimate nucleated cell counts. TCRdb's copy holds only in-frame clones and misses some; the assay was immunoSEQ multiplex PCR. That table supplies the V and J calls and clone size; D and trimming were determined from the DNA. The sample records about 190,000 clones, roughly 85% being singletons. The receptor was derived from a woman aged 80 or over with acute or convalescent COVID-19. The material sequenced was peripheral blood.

CDR3 nucleotides: TGCAGTGCTAGTCGGCGGTTCACGAGGGGGTCCAATCAGCCCCAGCATTTT. It yields the protein CSASRRFTRGSNQPQHF. The V and J genes are TRBV20-1 and TRBJ1-5; tentative D call: TRBD1 (6 bases). This CDR3 comprises 17 residues. The V end lost 3 bases, the J end lost 3 bases, and 21 bases lay between the germline ends. From germline, CDR1 is DFQATT and CDR2 SNEGSKA (reference sequence).